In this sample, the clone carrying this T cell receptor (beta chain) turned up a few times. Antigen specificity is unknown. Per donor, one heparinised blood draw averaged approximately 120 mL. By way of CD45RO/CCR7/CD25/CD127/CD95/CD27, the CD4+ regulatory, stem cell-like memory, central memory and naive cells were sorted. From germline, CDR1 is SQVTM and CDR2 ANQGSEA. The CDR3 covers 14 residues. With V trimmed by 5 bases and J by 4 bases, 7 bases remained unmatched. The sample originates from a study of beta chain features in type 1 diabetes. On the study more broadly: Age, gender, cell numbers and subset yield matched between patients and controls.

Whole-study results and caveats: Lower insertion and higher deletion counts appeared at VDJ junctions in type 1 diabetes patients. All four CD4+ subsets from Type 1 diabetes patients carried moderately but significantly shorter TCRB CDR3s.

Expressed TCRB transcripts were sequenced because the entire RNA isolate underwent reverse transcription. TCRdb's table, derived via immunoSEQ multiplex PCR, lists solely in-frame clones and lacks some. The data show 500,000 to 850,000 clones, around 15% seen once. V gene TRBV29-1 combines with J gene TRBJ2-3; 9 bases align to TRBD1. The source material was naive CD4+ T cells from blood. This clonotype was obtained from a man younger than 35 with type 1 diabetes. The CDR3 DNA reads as TGCAGCGTTCGCCGGGACAGGGTCCCAGATACGCAGTATTTT. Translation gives CSVRRDRVPDTQYF.